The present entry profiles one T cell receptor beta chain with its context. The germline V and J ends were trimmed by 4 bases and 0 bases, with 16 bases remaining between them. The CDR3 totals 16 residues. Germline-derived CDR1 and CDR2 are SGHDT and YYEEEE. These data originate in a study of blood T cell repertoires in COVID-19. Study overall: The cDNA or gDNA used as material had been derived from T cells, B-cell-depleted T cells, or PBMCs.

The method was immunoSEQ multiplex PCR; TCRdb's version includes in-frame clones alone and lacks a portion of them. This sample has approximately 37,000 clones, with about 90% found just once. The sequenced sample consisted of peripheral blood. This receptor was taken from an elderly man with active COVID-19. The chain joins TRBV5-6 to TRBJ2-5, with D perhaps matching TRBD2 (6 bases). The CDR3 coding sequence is TGTGCCAGCAGCCCAAAAGGGGCGGGGTACCAAGAGACCCAGTACTTC. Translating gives CASSPKGAGYQETQYF.